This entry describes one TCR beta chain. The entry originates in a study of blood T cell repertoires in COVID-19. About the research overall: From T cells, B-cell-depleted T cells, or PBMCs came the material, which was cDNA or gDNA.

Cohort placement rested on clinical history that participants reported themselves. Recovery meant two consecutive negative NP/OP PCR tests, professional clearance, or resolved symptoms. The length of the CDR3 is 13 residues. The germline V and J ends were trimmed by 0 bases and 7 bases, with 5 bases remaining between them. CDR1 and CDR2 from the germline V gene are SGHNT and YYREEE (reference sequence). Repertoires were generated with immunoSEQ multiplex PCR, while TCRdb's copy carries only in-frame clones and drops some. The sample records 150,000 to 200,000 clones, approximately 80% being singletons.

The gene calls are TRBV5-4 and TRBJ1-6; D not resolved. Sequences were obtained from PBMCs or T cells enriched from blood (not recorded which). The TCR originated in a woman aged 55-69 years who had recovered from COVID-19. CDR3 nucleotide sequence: TGTGCCAGCAGCTTGGACCAGAATTCACCCCTCCACTTT. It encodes CASSLDQNSPLHF.